The T cell receptor (beta chain) described here comes from a study of OX40 agonist ivuxolimab in advanced cancers. There are 15 residues in the CDR3. Deletions cut 0 bases from V and 2 bases from J, with 9 bases between. Germline loops: CDR1 WNHNN, CDR2 SYGVQD (reference sequence). The cohort excluded patients with autoimmune disease history or systemic immunosuppression. TCRdb's table, derived via immunoSEQ multiplex PCR, lists solely in-frame clones and lacks some. The sample lists some 40,000 clones, over 80% occurring once. The receptor was derived from an adult with an advanced solid tumor such as melanoma, head and neck, liver or kidney cancer. V is TRBV10-1 and J is TRBJ2-3, with D possibly matching TRBD2 (6 bases). The source material was CD4+ or CD8+ T cells sorted from blood, sampled in a trial of the OX40 agonist ivuxolimab. CDR3 region: CASSESGGNTDTQYF. DNA of the CDR3: TGCGCCAGCAGTGAGTCCGGAGGGAACACAGATACGCAGTATTTT.